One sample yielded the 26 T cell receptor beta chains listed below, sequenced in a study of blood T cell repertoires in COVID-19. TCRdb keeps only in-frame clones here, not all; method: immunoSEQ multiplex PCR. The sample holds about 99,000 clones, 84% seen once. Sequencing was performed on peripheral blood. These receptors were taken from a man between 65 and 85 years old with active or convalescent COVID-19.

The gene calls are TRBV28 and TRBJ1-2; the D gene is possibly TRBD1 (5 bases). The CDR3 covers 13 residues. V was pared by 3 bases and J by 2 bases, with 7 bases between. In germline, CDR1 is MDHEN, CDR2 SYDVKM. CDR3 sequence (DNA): TGTGCCAGCAGTTTTGGGGGGAACTATGGCTACACCTTC. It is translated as CASSFGGNYGYTF.

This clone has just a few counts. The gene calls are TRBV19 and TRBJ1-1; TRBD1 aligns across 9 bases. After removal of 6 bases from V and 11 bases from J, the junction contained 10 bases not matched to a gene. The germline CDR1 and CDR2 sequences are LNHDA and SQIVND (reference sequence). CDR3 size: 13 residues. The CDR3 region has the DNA TGTGCCAGTAGGGGCCGGACAGGGGAACACGCTTTCTTT. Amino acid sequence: CASRGRTGEHAFF. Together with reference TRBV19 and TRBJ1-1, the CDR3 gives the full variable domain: DGGITQSPKYLFRKEGQNVTLSCEQNLNHDAMYWYRQDPGQGLRLIYYSQIVNDFQKGDIAEGYSVSREKKESFPLTVTSAQKNPTAFYLCASRGRTGEHAFFGQGTRLTVV.

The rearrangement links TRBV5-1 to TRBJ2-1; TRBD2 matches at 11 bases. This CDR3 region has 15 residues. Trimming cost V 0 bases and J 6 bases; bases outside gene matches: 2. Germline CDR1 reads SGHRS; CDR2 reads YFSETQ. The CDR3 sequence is CASSLASGGINEQFF. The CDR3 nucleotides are TGCGCCAGCAGCTTGGCTAGCGGGGGGATCAATGAGCAGTTCTTC.

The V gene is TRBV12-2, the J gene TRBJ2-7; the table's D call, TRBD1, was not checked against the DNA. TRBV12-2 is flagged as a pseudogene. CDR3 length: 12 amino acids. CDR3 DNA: TGTGCAAGTCGTCGACAGAATAACGAGCAGTACTTC. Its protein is CASRRQNNEQYF.

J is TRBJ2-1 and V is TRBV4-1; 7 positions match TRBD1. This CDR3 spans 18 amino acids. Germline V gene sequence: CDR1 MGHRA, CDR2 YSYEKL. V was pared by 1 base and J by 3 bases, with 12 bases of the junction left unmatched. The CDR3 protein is CASSQVPDRDPYYNEQFF. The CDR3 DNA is TGCGCCAGCAGCCAAGTCCCTGACAGGGATCCCTACTACAATGAGCAGTTCTTC.

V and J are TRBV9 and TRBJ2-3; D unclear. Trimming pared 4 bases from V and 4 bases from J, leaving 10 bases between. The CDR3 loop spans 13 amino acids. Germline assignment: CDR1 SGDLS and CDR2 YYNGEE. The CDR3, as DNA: TGTGCCAGCAGCCCCCCGTCTTCAGATACGCAGTATTTT. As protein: CASSPPSSDTQYF.

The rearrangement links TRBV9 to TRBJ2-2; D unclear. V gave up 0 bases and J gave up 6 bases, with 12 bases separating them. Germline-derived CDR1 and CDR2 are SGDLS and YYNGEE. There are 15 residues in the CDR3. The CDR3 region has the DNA TGTGCCAGCAGCGTAGGGGCACAGCAGGCCGGGGAGCTGTTTTTT. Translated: CASSVGAQQAGELFF.

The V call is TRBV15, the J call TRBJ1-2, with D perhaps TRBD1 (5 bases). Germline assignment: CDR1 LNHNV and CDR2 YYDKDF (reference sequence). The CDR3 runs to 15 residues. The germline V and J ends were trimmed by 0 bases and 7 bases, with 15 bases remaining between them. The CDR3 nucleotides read TGTGCCACCAGCAGAGATGTCTGGGGGAGGGGTGGCTACACCTTC. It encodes CATSRDVWGRGGYTF.

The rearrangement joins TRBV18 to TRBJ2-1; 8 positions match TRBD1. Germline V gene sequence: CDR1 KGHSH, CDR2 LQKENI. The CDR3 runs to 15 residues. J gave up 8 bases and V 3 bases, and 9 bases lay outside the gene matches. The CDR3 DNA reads TGTGCCAGCTCACCGTCCATCCAGGGGGCGGATGAGCAGTTCTTC. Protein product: CASSPSIQGADEQFF.

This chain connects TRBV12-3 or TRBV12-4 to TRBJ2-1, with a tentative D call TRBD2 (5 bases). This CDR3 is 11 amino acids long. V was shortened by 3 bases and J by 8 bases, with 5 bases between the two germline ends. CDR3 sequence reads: CASSFSDEQFF. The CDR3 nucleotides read TGTGCCAGCAGTTTTAGCGATGAGCAGTTCTTC.

The CDR3 region is CASSIDWQRGKISNQPQHF. DNA of the CDR3: TGTGCCAGTAGTATAGATTGGCAGCGAGGGAAGATTAGCAATCAGCCCCAGCATTTT. The chain is built from TRBV19 and TRBJ1-5, with D unresolved. Trimming removed 0 bases from V and 0 bases from J, with 18 bases in between. Germline values: CDR1 LNHDA, CDR2 SQIVND (reference sequence). CDR3 size: 19 residues.

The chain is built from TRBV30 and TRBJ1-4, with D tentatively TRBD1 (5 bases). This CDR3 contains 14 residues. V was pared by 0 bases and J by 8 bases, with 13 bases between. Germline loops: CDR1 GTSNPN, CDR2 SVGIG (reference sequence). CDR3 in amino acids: CAWSVQVASEKLFF. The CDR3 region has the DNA TGTGCCTGGAGTGTACAGGTGGCAAGCGAAAAACTGTTTTTT.

CDR3 in DNA: TGTGCCAATTCGGACAGTACTAACTATGGCTACACCTTC. Protein product: CANSDSTNYGYTF. This chain links TRBV2 with TRBJ1-2; TRBD1 might be the D (6 bases). Trimming cost V 10 bases and J 0 bases, with 12 bases left between them. This CDR3 has 13 residues. Per the germline V gene, CDR1 is SNHLY and CDR2 is FYNNEI.

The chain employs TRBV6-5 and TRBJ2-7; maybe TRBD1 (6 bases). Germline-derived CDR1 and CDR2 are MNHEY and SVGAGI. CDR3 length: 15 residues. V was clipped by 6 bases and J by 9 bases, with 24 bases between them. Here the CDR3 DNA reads TGTGCCAGCAGACTACGTCTTACGGACAGAACGGTGCAGTACTTC. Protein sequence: CASRLRLTDRTVQYF.

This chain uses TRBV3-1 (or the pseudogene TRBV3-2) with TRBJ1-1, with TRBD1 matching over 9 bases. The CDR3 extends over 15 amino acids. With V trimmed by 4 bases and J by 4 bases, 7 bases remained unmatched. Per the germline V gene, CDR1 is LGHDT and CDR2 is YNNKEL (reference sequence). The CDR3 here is CASSPGVTGGTEAFF. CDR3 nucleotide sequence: TGTGCCAGCAGCCCTGGAGTGACAGGGGGCACTGAAGCTTTCTTT.

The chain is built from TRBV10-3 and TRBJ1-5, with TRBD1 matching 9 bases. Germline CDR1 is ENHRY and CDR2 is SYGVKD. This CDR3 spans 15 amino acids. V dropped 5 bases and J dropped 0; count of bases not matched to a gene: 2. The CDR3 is CAISRQGDSNQPQHF. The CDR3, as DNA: TGTGCCATCAGTAGACAGGGGGATAGCAATCAGCCCCAGCATTTT.

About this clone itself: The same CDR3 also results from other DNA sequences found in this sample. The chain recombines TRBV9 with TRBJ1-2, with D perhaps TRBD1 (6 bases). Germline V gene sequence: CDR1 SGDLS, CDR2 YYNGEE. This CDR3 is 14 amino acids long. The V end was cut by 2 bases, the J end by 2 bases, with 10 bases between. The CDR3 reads CASSVGQGNYGYTF. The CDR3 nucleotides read TGTGCCAGCAGCGTCGGGCAGGGGAACTATGGCTACACCTTC.

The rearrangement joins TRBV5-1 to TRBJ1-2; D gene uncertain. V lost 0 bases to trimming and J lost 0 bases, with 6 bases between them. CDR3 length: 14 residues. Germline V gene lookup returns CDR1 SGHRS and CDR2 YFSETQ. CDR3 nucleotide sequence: TGCGCCAGCAGCTTGGACACCGCTAACTATGGCTACACCTTC. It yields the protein CASSLDTANYGYTF.

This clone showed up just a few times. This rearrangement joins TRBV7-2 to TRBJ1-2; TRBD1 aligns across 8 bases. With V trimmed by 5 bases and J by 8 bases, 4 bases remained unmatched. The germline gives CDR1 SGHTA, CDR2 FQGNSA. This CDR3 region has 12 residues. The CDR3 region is CASSEGQVGYTF. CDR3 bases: TGTGCCAGCAGCGAGGGACAGGTGGGCTACACCTTC.

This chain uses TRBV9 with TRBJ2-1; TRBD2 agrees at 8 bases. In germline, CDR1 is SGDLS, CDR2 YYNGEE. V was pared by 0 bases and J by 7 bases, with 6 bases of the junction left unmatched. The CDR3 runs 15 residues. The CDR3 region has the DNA TGTGCCAGCAGCGTAGGCAATAGCGGGGAGAATGAGCAGTTCTTC. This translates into CASSVGNSGENEQFF.

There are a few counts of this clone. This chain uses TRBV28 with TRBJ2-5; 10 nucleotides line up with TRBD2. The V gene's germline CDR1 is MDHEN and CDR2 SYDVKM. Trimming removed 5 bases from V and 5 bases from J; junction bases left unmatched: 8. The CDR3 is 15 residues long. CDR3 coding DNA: TGTGCCAGCAGTGAGCAGCGGGGGGGCCGTGAGACCCAGTACTTC. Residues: CASSEQRGGRETQYF. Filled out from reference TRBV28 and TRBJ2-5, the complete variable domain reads DVKVTQSSRYLVKRTGEKVFLECVQDMDHENMFWYRQDPGLGLRLIYFSYDVKMKEKGDIPEGYSVSREKKERFSLILESASTNQTSMYLCASSEQRGGRETQYFGPGTRLLVL.

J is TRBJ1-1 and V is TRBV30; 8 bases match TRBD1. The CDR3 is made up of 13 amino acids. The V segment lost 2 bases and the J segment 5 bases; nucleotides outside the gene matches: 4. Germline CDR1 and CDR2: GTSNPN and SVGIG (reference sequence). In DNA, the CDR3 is TGTGCCTGGAGTTTACAGGGGGTTACTGAAGCTTTCTTT. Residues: CAWSLQGVTEAFF.

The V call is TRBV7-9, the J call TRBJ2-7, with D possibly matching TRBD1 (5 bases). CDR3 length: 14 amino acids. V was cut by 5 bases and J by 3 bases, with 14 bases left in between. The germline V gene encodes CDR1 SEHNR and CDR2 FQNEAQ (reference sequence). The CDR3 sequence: CASSQSGSGYEQYF. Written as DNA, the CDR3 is TGTGCCAGCAGCCAATCAGGGTCTGGCTACGAGCAGTACTTC. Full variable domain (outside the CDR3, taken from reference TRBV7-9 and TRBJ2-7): DTGVSQNPRHKITKRGQNVTFRCDPISEHNRLYWYRQTLGQGPEFLTYFQNEAQLEKSRLLSDRFSAERPKGSFSTLEIQRTEQGDSAMYLCASSQSGSGYEQYFGPGTRLTVT.

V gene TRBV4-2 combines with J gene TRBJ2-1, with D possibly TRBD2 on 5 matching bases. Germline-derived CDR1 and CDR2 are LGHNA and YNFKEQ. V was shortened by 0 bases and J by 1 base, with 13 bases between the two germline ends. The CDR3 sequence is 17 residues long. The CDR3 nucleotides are TGTGCCAGCAGCCAAGATGGATTGAGCGGTTCCTACAATGAGCAGTTCTTC. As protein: CASSQDGLSGSYNEQFF.

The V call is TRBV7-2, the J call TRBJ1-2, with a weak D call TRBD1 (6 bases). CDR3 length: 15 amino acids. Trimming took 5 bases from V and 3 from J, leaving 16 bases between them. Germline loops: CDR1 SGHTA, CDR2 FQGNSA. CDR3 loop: CASSISRDTYYGYTF. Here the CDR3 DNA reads TGTGCCAGCAGCATAAGCCGGGACACCTACTATGGCTACACCTTC.

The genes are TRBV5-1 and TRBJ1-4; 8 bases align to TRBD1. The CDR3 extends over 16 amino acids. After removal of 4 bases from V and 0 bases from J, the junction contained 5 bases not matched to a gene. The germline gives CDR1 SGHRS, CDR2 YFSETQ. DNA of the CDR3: TGCGCCAGCAGCACAGGACAGGGAGCAACTAATGAAAAACTGTTTTTT. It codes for CASSTGQGATNEKLFF.